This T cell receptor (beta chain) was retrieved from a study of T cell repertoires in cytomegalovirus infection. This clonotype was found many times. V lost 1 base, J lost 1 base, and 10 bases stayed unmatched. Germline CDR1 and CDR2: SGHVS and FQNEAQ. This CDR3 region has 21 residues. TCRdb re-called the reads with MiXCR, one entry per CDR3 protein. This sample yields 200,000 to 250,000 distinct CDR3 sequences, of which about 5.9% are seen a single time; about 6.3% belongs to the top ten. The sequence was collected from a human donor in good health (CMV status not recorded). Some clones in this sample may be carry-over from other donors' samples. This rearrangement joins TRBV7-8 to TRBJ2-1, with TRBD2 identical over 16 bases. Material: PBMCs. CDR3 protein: CASSLDGGTSGGATSYNEQFF. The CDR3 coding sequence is TGTGCCAGCAGCTTAGACGGAGGGACTAGCGGGGGGGCCACGTCCTACAATGAGCAGTTCTTC.